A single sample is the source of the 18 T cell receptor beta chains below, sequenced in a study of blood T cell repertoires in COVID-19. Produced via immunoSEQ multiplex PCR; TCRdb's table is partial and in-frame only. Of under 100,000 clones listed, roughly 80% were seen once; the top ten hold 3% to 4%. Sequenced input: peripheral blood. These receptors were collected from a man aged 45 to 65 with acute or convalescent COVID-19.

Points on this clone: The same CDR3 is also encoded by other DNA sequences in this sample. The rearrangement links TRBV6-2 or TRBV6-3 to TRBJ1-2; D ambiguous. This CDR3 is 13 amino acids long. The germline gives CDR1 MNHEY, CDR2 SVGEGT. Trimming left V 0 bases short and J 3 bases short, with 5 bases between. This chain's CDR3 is CASSYSQDYGYTF. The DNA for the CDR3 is TGTGCCAGCAGTTACTCACAAGACTATGGCTACACCTTC.

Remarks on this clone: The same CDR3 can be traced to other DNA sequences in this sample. CDR3 in DNA: TGTGCCAGCAGCCCCGGGACAGGAACCTACGAGCAGTACTTC. Its translation: CASSPGTGTYEQYF. The chain couples TRBV11-3 to TRBJ2-7; 8 nucleotides line up with TRBD1. CDR1 is SGHNT, CDR2 YENEEA, per germline. The V segment lost 5 bases and the J segment 2 bases; nucleotides outside the gene matches: 5. The CDR3 spans 14 residues.

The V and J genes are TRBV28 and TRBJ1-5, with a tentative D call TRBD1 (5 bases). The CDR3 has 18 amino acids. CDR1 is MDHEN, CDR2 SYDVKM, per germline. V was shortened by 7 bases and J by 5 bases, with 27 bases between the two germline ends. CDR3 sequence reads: CASTPPLTDTPGYQPQHF. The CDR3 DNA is TGTGCCAGCACCCCTCCCCTGACAGATACTCCAGGGTATCAGCCCCAGCATTTT.

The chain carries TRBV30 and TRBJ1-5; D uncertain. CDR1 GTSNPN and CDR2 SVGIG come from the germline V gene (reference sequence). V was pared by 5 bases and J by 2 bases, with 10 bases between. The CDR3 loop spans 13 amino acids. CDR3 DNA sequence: TGTGCCTGGGCCTCCAGTGGCAATCAGCCCCAGCATTTT. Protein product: CAWASSGNQPQHF.

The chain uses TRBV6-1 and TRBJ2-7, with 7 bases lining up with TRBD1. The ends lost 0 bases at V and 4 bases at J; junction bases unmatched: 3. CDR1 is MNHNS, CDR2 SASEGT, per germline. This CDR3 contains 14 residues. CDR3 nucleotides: TGTGCCAGCAGTGAAGCGGGCAGGGGGTACGAGCAGTACTTC. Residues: CASSEAGRGYEQYF.

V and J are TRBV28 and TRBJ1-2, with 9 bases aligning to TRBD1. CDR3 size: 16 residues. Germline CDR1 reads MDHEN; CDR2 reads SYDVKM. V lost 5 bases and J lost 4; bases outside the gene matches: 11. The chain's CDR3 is CASSTPTGTGPYGYTF. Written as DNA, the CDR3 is TGTGCCAGCAGTACGCCGACCGGGACAGGGCCCTATGGCTACACCTTC.

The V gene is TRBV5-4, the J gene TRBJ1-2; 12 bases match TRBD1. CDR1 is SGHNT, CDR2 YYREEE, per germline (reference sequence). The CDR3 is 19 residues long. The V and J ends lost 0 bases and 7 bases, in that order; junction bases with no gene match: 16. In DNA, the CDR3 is TGTGCCAGCAGCTTGGGGGTGGGGACAGGGGGCGCCAACTCTCCTGGCTACACCTTC. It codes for CASSLGVGTGGANSPGYTF.

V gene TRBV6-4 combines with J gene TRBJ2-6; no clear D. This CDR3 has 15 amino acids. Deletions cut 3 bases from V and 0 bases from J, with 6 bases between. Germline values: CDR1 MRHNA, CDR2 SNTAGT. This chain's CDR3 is CASSEQFSGANVLTF. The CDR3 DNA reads TGTGCCAGCAGTGAACAGTTCTCTGGGGCCAACGTCCTGACTTTC.

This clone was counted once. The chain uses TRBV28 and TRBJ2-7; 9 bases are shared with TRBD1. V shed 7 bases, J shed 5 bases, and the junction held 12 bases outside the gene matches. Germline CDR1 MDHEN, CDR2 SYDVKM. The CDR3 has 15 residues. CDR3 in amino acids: CASNPPGQGFDEQYF. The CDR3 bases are TGTGCCAGCAACCCTCCGGGACAGGGATTCGACGAGCAGTACTTC.

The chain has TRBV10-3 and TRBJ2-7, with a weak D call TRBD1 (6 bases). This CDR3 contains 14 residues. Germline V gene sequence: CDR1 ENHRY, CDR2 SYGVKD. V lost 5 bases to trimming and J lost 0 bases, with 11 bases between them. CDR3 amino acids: CAISTGHSSYEQYF. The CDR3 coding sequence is TGTGCCATCAGTACGGGACACAGCTCCTACGAGCAGTACTTC.

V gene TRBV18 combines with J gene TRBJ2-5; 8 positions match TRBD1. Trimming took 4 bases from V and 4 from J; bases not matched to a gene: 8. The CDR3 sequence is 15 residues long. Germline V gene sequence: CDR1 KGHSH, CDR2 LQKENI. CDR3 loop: CASSLNYGQGETQYF. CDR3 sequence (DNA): TGTGCCAGCTCACTTAACTACGGACAGGGAGAGACCCAGTACTTC. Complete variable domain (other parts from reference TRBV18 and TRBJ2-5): NAGVMQNPRHLVRRRGQEARLRCSPMKGHSHVYWYRQLPEEGLKFMVYLQKENIIDESGMPKERFSAEFPKEGPSILRIQQVVRGDSAAYFCASSLNYGQGETQYFGPGTRLLVL.

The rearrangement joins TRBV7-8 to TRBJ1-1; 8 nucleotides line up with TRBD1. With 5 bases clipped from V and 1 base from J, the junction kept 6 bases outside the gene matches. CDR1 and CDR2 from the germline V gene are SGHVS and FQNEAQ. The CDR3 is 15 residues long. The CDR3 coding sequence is TGTGCCAGCAGCAAATCCGGGACAGGGAACACTGAAGCTTTCTTT. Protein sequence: CASSKSGTGNTEAFF.

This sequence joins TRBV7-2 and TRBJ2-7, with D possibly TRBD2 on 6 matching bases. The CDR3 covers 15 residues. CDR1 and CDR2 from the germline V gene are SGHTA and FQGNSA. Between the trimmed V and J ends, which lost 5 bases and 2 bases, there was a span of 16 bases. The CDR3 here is CASSRPGTGAYEQYF. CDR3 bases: TGTGCCAGCAGCAGACCCGGGACTGGGGCCTACGAGCAGTACTTC.

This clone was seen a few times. The CDR3, as DNA: TGTGCCAGCAGTTACTCGGCAGGGTCGAACTATGGCTACACCTTC. Translated: CASSYSAGSNYGYTF. The genes are TRBV6-5 and TRBJ1-2; tentative D call: TRBD1 (5 bases). This CDR3 comprises 15 residues. Germline values: CDR1 MNHEY, CDR2 SVGAGI. V gave up 0 bases and J gave up 2 bases, with 10 bases separating them.

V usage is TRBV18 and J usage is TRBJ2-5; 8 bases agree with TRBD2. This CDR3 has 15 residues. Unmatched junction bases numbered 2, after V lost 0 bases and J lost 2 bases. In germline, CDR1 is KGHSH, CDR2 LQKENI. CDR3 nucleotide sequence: TGTGCCAGCTCACCACCTAGCGGGATACAAGAGACCCAGTACTTC. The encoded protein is CASSPPSGIQETQYF.

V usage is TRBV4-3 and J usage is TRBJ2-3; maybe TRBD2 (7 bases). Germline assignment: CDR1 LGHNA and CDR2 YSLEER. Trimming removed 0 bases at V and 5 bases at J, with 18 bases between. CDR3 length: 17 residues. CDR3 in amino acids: CASSQEWAGALGDTQYF. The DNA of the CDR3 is TGCGCCAGCAGCCAAGAATGGGCGGGGGCCTTGGGAGATACGCAGTATTTT.

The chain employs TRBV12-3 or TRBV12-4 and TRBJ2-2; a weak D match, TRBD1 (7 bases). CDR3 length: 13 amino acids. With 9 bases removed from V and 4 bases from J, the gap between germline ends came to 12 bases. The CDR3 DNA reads TGTGCCAGTTGGAGGGGGCCCACCGGGGAGCTGTTTTTT. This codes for CASWRGPTGELFF.

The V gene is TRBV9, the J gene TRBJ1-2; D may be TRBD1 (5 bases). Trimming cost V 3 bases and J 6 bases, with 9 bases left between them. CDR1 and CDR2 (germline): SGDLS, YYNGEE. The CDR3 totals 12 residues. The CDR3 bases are TGTGCCAGCAGCGGAACGGACAATGGCTACACCTTC. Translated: CASSGTDNGYTF.